These 20 T cell receptor beta chains share one sample of origin, sequenced in a study of T cell repertoires in cytomegalovirus infection. TCRdb recomputed calls from the reads with MiXCR, one row per CDR3 protein. This table has around 330,000 distinct CDR3 sequences, under 20% appearing once. Sequencing input: PBMCs. The receptors come from a human donor in good health (CMV status not recorded). Some clones in this sample may be carry-over from other donors' samples.

This clonotype has only a few counts. The rearrangement joins TRBV20-1 to TRBJ1-2, with D tentatively TRBD1 (5 bases). Germline loops: CDR1 DFQATT, CDR2 SNEGSKA (reference sequence). The ends were cut back, 4 bases at V and 4 bases at J, with 19 bases in the middle. The CDR3 totals 15 residues. CDR3 DNA sequence: TGCAGTGCTACACAGAACGGGGACCCTCTCTATGGCTACACCTTC. It is translated as CSATQNGDPLYGYTF.

This clonotype was counted a few times. This CDR3 reads CASSLYLAVETQYF. The CDR3 DNA follows: TGCGCCAGCAGCTTGTACCTAGCGGTAGAGACCCAGTACTTC. The chain employs TRBV5-1 and TRBJ2-5; 7 bases agree with TRBD2. Per germline, CDR1 SGHRS and CDR2 YFSETQ. The junction had 4 bases not matched to a gene; V was cut back by 1 base and J by 4 bases. This CDR3 is 14 amino acids long.

V usage is TRBV19 and J usage is TRBJ1-1; 10 positions match TRBD1. V dropped 1 base and J dropped 6; count of bases not matched to a gene: 2. The CDR3 length is 14 residues. CDR1 and CDR2 from the germline V gene are LNHDA and SQIVND (reference sequence). The CDR3 DNA reads as TGTGCCAGTAGTATAGGACAGGGGGCGGCTGAAGCTTTCTTT. Its protein is CASSIGQGAAEAFF.

J is TRBJ2-4 and V is TRBV30; a weak D match, TRBD1 (6 bases). The CDR3 totals 19 residues. V lost 0 bases to trimming and J lost 0 bases, with 21 bases between them. The germline CDR1 and CDR2 sequences are GTSNPN and SVGIG (reference sequence). CDR3 nucleotide sequence: TGTGCCTGGAGTGTAACAGGGCTCTCCTCATCCCCAGCCAAAAACATTCAGTACTTC. Its translation: CAWSVTGLSSSPAKNIQYF.

This clonotype was observed a handful of times. The V call is TRBV5-1, the J call TRBJ1-2; TRBD1 matches 7 bases. The CDR3 loop spans 15 amino acids. CDR1 and CDR2 from the germline V gene are SGHRS and YFSETQ. V shed 3 bases and J 3 bases; nucleotides not matched to a gene: 8. CDR3 sequence (DNA): TGCGCCAGCAGCTCAATGGTCGGACAGGACTATGGCTACACCTTC. Its protein is CASSSMVGQDYGYTF.

At least ten counts were recorded for this clonotype. V is TRBV7-8 and J is TRBJ2-2, with D possibly TRBD1 on 5 matching bases. The CDR3 runs to 16 residues. From germline, CDR1 is SGHVS and CDR2 FQNEAQ. V lost 2 bases and J lost 2, with 12 bases in between. The CDR3 DNA sequence: TGTGCCAGCAGCTTAACCTGGACACTTAACACCGGGGAGCTGTTTTTT. This translates into CASSLTWTLNTGELFF.

In this sample, this clonotype turned up once. The chain links TRBV20-1 to TRBJ2-1; 7 bases fit TRBD1. With V trimmed by 5 bases and J by 8 bases, 9 bases remained unmatched. CDR3 size: 13 residues. Germline V gene data show CDR1 as DFQATT and CDR2 as SNEGSKA (reference sequence). Here the CDR3 reads CSASGQRLYEQFF. The CDR3 nucleotides are TGCAGTGCTTCGGGACAGCGTTTATATGAGCAGTTCTTC.

This clonotype was counted only a few times. The chain recombines TRBV7-9 with TRBJ2-1; 10 nucleotides line up with TRBD2. Germline-derived CDR1 and CDR2 are SEHNR and FQNEAQ (reference sequence). The CDR3 contains 15 residues. After removal of 5 bases from V and 8 bases from J, the junction contained 9 bases not matched to a gene. The CDR3 nucleotides are TGTGCCAGCAGCCCGACTAGCGGGCGGGCCTATGAGCAGTTCTTC. Translation gives CASSPTSGRAYEQFF.

The genes are TRBV5-1 and TRBJ1-1; 10 positions match TRBD1. V dropped 4 bases and J dropped 4; count of bases not matched to a gene: 10. The CDR3 contains 16 residues. The V gene's germline CDR1 is SGHRS and CDR2 YFSETQ. Here the CDR3 reads CASSPGQGERGTEAFF. CDR3 nucleotide sequence: TGCGCCAGCAGCCCCGGACAGGGGGAAAGGGGCACTGAAGCTTTCTTT.

This clonotype was picked up many times. The genes are TRBV7-2 and TRBJ2-6; 10 nucleotides line up with TRBD1. The CDR3 has 19 amino acids. The V segment lost 4 bases and the J segment 2 bases; nucleotides outside the gene matches: 11. From germline, CDR1 is SGHTA and CDR2 FQGNSA. The CDR3 DNA sequence: TGTGCCAGCAGCTCCCAAGCCCGGGACAGGGGTCCTGGGGCCAACGTCCTGACTTTC. Encoded protein: CASSSQARDRGPGANVLTF.

There are many counts of this clonotype. This chain connects TRBV4-1 to TRBJ2-3, with D maybe TRBD2 (5 bases). Germline-derived CDR1 and CDR2 are MGHRA and YSYEKL. V was cut by 4 bases and J by 0 bases, with 8 bases left in between. The CDR3 contains 14 residues. For the CDR3, the DNA is TGCGCCAGCAGCCTGAGGGTCAGCACAGATACGCAGTATTTT. Its protein product is CASSLRVSTDTQYF.

There are a few counts of this clonotype. The genes are TRBV27 and TRBJ1-4, with D unclear. The CDR3 consists of 14 residues. V dropped 3 bases and J dropped 6 bases, with 11 bases sitting between them. Germline V gene lookup returns CDR1 MNHEY and CDR2 SMNVEV (reference sequence). CDR3 DNA: TGTGCCAGCAGTTTTATAGGTGGGGATGAAAAACTGTTTTTT. Translation: CASSFIGGDEKLFF.

V usage is TRBV20-1 and J usage is TRBJ1-3; D is possibly TRBD1 (6 bases). CDR1 is DFQATT, CDR2 SNEGSKA, per germline (reference sequence). The CDR3 is 16 residues long. Trimming stripped 0 bases from V and 1 base from J, with 13 bases between. CDR3 bases: TGCAGTGCTAGAGAGTGGGGACAAAATTCTGGAAACACCATATATTTT. Its protein product is CSAREWGQNSGNTIYF.

The V and J genes are TRBV5-1 and TRBJ2-7; D is possibly TRBD1 (6 bases). Germline CDR1 is SGHRS and CDR2 is YFSETQ. This CDR3 spans 15 amino acids. Deletions cut 4 bases from V and 0 bases from J, with 14 bases between. The CDR3 protein is CASSVGHTSSYEQYF. In nucleotides, the CDR3 is TGCGCCAGCAGCGTGGGACATACCAGCTCCTACGAGCAGTACTTC.

The J gene is TRBJ2-1, the V gene TRBV6-6, with a possible D match to TRBD2 (5 bases). Trimming left V 0 bases short and J 8 bases short, with 8 bases between. The length of the CDR3 is 13 residues. From germline, CDR1 is MNHNY and CDR2 SVGAGI (reference sequence). Here the CDR3 reads CASSYSVAYEQFF. CDR3 DNA: TGTGCCAGCAGTTACTCCGTAGCGTATGAGCAGTTCTTC.

This clonotype was seen more than once but under ten times. The chain is built from TRBV29-1 and TRBJ2-1, with a tentative D call TRBD2 (6 bases). The CDR3 has 15 residues. Deletions cut 1 base from V and 9 bases from J, with 19 bases between. The germline V gene has CDR1 SQVTM and CDR2 ANQGSEA. The CDR3 nucleotides are TGCAGCGTTGAAGGTTTGCGGGGCGCAGGGTTTGAGCAGTTCTTC. Its translation is CSVEGLRGAGFEQFF.

There are a few counts of this clonotype. The chain joins TRBV6-1 to TRBJ2-7, with 11 bases fitting TRBD1. CDR1 and CDR2 from the germline V gene are MNHNS and SASEGT. The V gene end was trimmed by 6 bases and the J gene end by 6 bases; junction bases not matched to a gene: 13. There are 16 residues in the CDR3. DNA for the CDR3: TGTGCCAGCAGGGGAATGGACAGGGGGCGTCTAGGCGAGCAGTACTTC. It is translated as CASRGMDRGRLGEQYF.

This clonotype was seen just once. This may come from a read error, since a much larger clone is one base off. J is TRBJ2-1 and V is TRBV7-8; D remains unclear. The CDR3 is made up of 16 amino acids. CDR1 and CDR2 from the germline V gene are SGHVS and FQNEAQ. In DNA form, the CDR3 reads TGTGCCAGCAGCTCACCTTCGGGTGTCCGCTACCATGAGCAGTTCTTC. It translates to CASSSPSGVRYHEQFF.

This clonotype was detected many times. This rearrangement joins TRBV6-6 to TRBJ1-4; 8 bases agree with TRBD1. V was clipped by 2 bases and J by 3 bases; unmatched bases: 2. Germline V CDR1 and CDR2: MNHNY, SVGAGI (reference sequence). This CDR3 spans 15 amino acids. DNA for the CDR3: TGTGCCAGCAGTTACGGGGACAGGTCTAATGAAAAACTGTTTTTT. Its translation is CASSYGDRSNEKLFF.

This clonotype has a handful of counts. The chain carries TRBV7-2 and TRBJ1-2; D unclear. Per germline, CDR1 SGHTA and CDR2 FQGNSA. The V end lost 5 bases, the J end lost 7 bases, and 14 bases lay between the germline ends. CDR3 length: 13 residues. This CDR3 is CASSLDHIGGYTF. CDR3 nucleotides: TGTGCCAGCAGCCTCGACCACATAGGTGGCTACACCTTC.